The 30 T cell receptor beta chains listed next were all sequenced from one sample in a study of blood T cell repertoires in COVID-19. Clones were sequenced by immunoSEQ multiplex PCR, and TCRdb holds only the in-frame ones, with some missing. The sample contains 90,000 to 120,000 clones, roughly 88% of which appear only once. The source material was peripheral blood. The source is a man aged 50-60 years with active or convalescent COVID-19.

V is TRBV6-5 and J is TRBJ1-6; D gene ambiguous. This CDR3 spans 12 amino acids. In germline, CDR1 is MNHEY, CDR2 SVGAGI. Trimming removed 3 bases at V and 7 bases at J, with 4 bases between. DNA of the CDR3: TGTGCCAGCAGTTATATGAATTCACCCCTCCACTTT. It translates to CASSYMNSPLHF.

As regards this clone: Mismatch with germline at one junction end may stem from a read error. The gene calls are TRBV10-3 and TRBJ1-1; 9 positions agree with TRBD1. CDR3 length: 11 residues. CDR1 and CDR2 (germline): ENHRY, SYGVKD. In DNA, the CDR3 is TGTGCCATTCCCGGTGGGGACAGGGTTCTCTTT. Translating gives CAIPGGDRVLF.

The chain uses TRBV5-6 and TRBJ1-4, with 7 bases identical to TRBD1. Per germline, CDR1 SGHDT and CDR2 YYEEEE. The CDR3 covers 15 residues. V lost 4 bases and J lost 3; bases outside the gene matches: 6. The CDR3 here is CASSGTGEANEKLFF. The CDR3 DNA reads as TGTGCCAGCAGCGGAACAGGGGAAGCTAATGAAAAACTGTTTTTT. The complete variable domain, with remaining parts taken from reference TRBV5-6 and TRBJ1-4, reads DAGVTQSPTHLIKTRGQQVTLRCSPKSGHDTVSWYQQALGQGPQFIFQYYEEEERQRGNFPDRFSGHQFPNYSSELNVNALLLGDSALYLCASSGTGEANEKLFFGSGTQLSVL.

The chain carries TRBV12-3 or TRBV12-4 and TRBJ2-1; D might be TRBD2 (5 bases). This CDR3 spans 11 amino acids. V was pared by 6 bases and J by 15 bases, with 15 bases between. In nucleotides, the CDR3 is TGTGCCAGCAGCGCTAGGCTCGGGGTGTTCTTC. It is translated as CASSARLGVFF.

The J gene is TRBJ2-1, the V gene TRBV15, with 7 bases that match TRBD1. V was clipped by 6 bases and J by 0 bases; unmatched bases: 5. Looked up from germline, CDR1 is LNHNV and CDR2 is YYDKDF (reference sequence). CDR3 length: 15 amino acids. CDR3 region: CATRQGTTSYNEQFF. The CDR3 DNA sequence: TGTGCCACCAGACAGGGGACGACCTCCTACAATGAGCAGTTCTTC.

The rearrangement joins TRBV6-1 to TRBJ1-6, with a weak D call TRBD1 (5 bases). The CDR3 contains 15 residues. V gave up 3 bases and J gave up 5 bases, with 11 bases separating them. CDR1 and CDR2 from the germline V gene are MNHNS and SASEGT. The CDR3 region has the DNA TGTGCCAGCAGTGACCGGGGGGAGCATAATTCACCCCTCCACTTT. Protein: CASSDRGEHNSPLHF.

This clone came up once. V is TRBV6-1 and J is TRBJ2-1; D remains unclear. V gave up 2 bases and J gave up 5 bases, with 4 bases separating them. CDR1 and CDR2 (germline): MNHNS, SASEGT. There are 12 residues in the CDR3. The CDR3 region has the DNA TGTGCCAGCAGTGAATGGCACAATGAGCAGTTCTTC. Translation gives CASSEWHNEQFF.

V and J are TRBV7-2 and TRBJ2-7, with TRBD1 matching 8 bases. This CDR3 region has 15 residues. Germline CDR1 reads SGHTA; CDR2 reads FQGNSA. V lost 5 bases, J lost 1 base, and 7 bases stayed unmatched. CDR3: CASSPGTGLSYEQYF. In DNA, the CDR3 is TGTGCCAGCAGCCCTGGGACAGGCCTGTCCTACGAGCAGTACTTC. Filled out from reference TRBV7-2 and TRBJ2-7, the complete variable domain reads GAGVSQSPSNKVTEKGKDVELRCDPISGHTALYWYRQSLGQGLEFLIYFQGNSAPDKSGLPSDRFSAERTGGSVSTLTIQRTQQEDSAVYLCASSPGTGLSYEQYFGPGTRLTVT.

This clone was detected a few times. The gene calls are TRBV30 and TRBJ1-2; tentatively, D is TRBD1 (6 bases). The CDR3 covers 13 residues. Germline CDR1 is GTSNPN and CDR2 is SVGIG (reference sequence). The ends were cut back, 1 base at V and 9 bases at J, with 15 bases in the middle. The CDR3 reads CAWSATGRIRYTF. CDR3 DNA: TGTGCCTGGAGTGCAACAGGGAGAATACGCTACACCTTC.

This clone was recorded only once. This sequence joins TRBV6-5 and TRBJ2-7, with D unclear. Per the germline V gene, CDR1 is MNHEY and CDR2 is SVGAGI. The CDR3 sequence is 13 residues long. Trimming removed 6 bases at V and 3 bases at J, with 12 bases between. DNA for the CDR3: TGTGCCAGCAGCCTTTCCGGGTTCTACGAGCAGTACTTC. It yields the protein CASSLSGFYEQYF.

The genes are TRBV7-9 and TRBJ2-7; D call uncertain. In germline, CDR1 is SEHNR, CDR2 FQNEAQ (reference sequence). The CDR3 covers 13 residues. V gave up 5 bases and J gave up 3 bases, with 11 bases separating them. The CDR3 here is CASSPRDIYEQYF. The CDR3 bases are TGTGCCAGCAGCCCCCGCGACATCTACGAGCAGTACTTC.

This clone is a singleton in its sample. The rearrangement uses TRBV13 and TRBJ2-1, with D perhaps matching TRBD2 (5 bases). Germline V CDR1 and CDR2: PRHDT, FYEKMQ (reference sequence). V dropped 5 bases and J dropped 10 bases, with 18 bases sitting between them. This CDR3 spans 14 amino acids. The CDR3 is CASSLTTGLSEQFF. The CDR3 region has the DNA TGTGCCAGCAGCCTCACGACGGGGTTATCGGAGCAGTTCTTC.

In this sample, this clone turned up once. This chain joins TRBV2 and TRBJ1-2; D perhaps matches TRBD1 (6 bases). Germline CDR1 and CDR2: SNHLY and FYNNEI. The ends were cut back, 8 bases at V and 1 base at J, with 20 bases in the middle. The length of the CDR3 is 16 residues. The CDR3 region is CASYPAGTLFNYGYTF. Here the CDR3 DNA reads TGTGCCAGCTATCCGGCTGGGACATTATTTAACTATGGCTACACCTTC.

The rearrangement links TRBV28 to TRBJ2-5; D is unclear. Between the trimmed V and J ends, which lost 5 bases and 5 bases, there was a span of 12 bases. CDR3 length: 13 amino acids. CDR1 is MDHEN, CDR2 SYDVKM, per germline. DNA of the CDR3: TGTGCCAGCAGTCCCCGCATGAGGGAGACCCAGTACTTC. Translation gives CASSPRMRETQYF.

The chain recombines TRBV6-4 with TRBJ2-1, with 13 bases that match TRBD2. Trimming removed 4 bases from V and 9 bases from J; junction bases left unmatched: 6. The CDR3 is 15 residues long. Per germline, CDR1 MRHNA and CDR2 SNTAGT. The CDR3 region has the DNA TGTGCCAGCAGTGTAACTAGCGGGAGGGCCGCTGAGCAGTTCTTC. Protein product: CASSVTSGRAAEQFF.

This clone was detected only once. V and J are TRBV11-2 and TRBJ2-7; D is perhaps TRBD2 (6 bases). The CDR3 runs 16 residues. V lost 1 base and J lost 2, with 15 bases in between. Germline CDR1 is SGHAT and CDR2 is FQNNGV. CDR3 DNA sequence: TGTGCCAGCAGCTTAGTTGGGGGGTCCTCACCCTACGAGCAGTACTTC. Amino acid sequence: CASSLVGGSSPYEQYF.

The chain has TRBV7-2 and TRBJ1-2, with a possible D match to TRBD1 (5 bases). Trimming cost V 1 base and J 2 bases, with 8 bases left between them. Germline V gene lookup returns CDR1 SGHTA and CDR2 FQGNSA. The CDR3 runs to 14 residues. The CDR3 region has the DNA TGTGCCAGCAGCTTAGAGGGGATCAACTATGGCTACACCTTC. Translated, it gives CASSLEGINYGYTF.

The chain employs TRBV23-1 and TRBJ2-5; D unresolved. Being an ORF, TRBV23-1 has a function that is uncertain. V shed 2 bases and J shed 7 bases, with 20 bases lying between them. The CDR3 loop spans 16 amino acids. CDR3 coding DNA: TGCGCCAGCAGTCAAGGTGTTCCGGGTTTGCATGGGACCCAGTACTTC. It encodes CASSQGVPGLHGTQYF.

The genes are TRBV7-2 and TRBJ1-2; a weak D match, TRBD1 (6 bases). CDR1 is SGHTA and CDR2 is FQGNSA in the germline V gene. Trimming took off 3 bases at V and 0 bases at J, with 14 bases between the two ends. The CDR3 length is 16 residues. The CDR3 DNA reads TGTGCCAGCAGCTTTTTTTCACAGGGAGCTAACTATGGCTACACCTTC. It encodes CASSFFSQGANYGYTF.

The V gene is TRBV11-3, the J gene TRBJ2-1, with 8 bases aligning to TRBD2. J was trimmed by 6 bases and V by 4 bases; bases with no gene match: 8. CDR3 length: 15 amino acids. Germline V gives CDR1 SGHNT, CDR2 YENEEA. CDR3 amino acids: CASSSSSGSINEQFF. In nucleotides, the CDR3 is TGTGCCAGCAGCTCATCAAGCGGGAGTATCAATGAGCAGTTCTTC.

This sequence joins TRBV7-2 and TRBJ1-1, with D perhaps TRBD1 (5 bases). In germline, CDR1 is SGHTA, CDR2 FQGNSA. The CDR3 loop spans 18 amino acids. V was pared by 1 base and J by 1 base, with 19 bases between. As DNA, the CDR3 is TGTGCCAGCAGCTTAGATGGGAGGGGAGGCCCTGGGAACACTGAAGCTTTCTTT. Amino acid sequence: CASSLDGRGGPGNTEAFF.

This chain connects TRBV28 to TRBJ1-2, with D perhaps matching TRBD1 (5 bases). Germline loops: CDR1 MDHEN, CDR2 SYDVKM. Deletions cut 10 bases from V and 8 bases from J, with 20 bases between. The CDR3 runs to 13 residues. The CDR3 is CATNGEGPAGYTF. In DNA, the CDR3 is TGTGCCACCAACGGGGAGGGGCCGGCCGGCTACACCTTC.

CDR3 coding DNA: TGCGCCAGCAGTCAATCGCCCACCTGGACCCGGCCGGGCGGGCAGCCCCAGCATTTT. Its protein is CASSQSPTWTRPGGQPQHF. The V call is TRBV23-1, the J call TRBJ1-5; D call uncertain. TRBV23-1 is designated an ORF whose function remains uncertain. Trimming took 0 bases from V and 7 from J, leaving 25 bases between them. CDR3 length: 19 amino acids.

This chain joins TRBV6-2 or TRBV6-3 and TRBJ2-6; 12 bases map to TRBD2. Germline lookup yields CDR1 MNHEY and CDR2 SVGEGT. The CDR3 contains 18 residues. The V segment lost 4 bases and the J segment 0 bases; nucleotides outside the gene matches: 4. CDR3 sequence: CASSSGLAGSSGANVLTF. CDR3 nucleotide sequence: TGTGCCAGCAGTTCGGGACTAGCGGGCTCCTCTGGGGCCAACGTCCTGACTTTC.

This chain links TRBV9 with TRBJ2-1, with 12 nucleotides matching TRBD2. Germline V gives CDR1 SGDLS, CDR2 YYNGEE. The CDR3 covers 17 residues. J gave up 5 bases and V 3 bases, and 9 bases lay outside the gene matches. The CDR3 protein is CASSALRASGRDNEQFF. The CDR3 DNA reads TGTGCCAGCAGCGCCCTCAGGGCTAGCGGGAGGGACAATGAGCAGTTCTTC.

The V and J genes are TRBV24-1 and TRBJ1-4; D perhaps matches TRBD1 (5 bases). Looked up from germline, CDR1 is KGHDR and CDR2 is SFDVKD. CDR3 length: 14 amino acids. Trimming stripped 3 bases from V and 4 bases from J, with 8 bases between. CDR3 residues: CATSDGAFNEKLFF. The CDR3, as DNA: TGTGCCACCAGTGATGGGGCGTTTAATGAAAAACTGTTTTTT.

This clone was counted a single time. This chain connects TRBV11-2 to TRBJ2-3; the match to TRBD2 covers 9 bases. This CDR3 has 15 residues. Losses at the gene ends were 1 base for V and 5 bases for J; bases not matched to a gene: 4. Germline-derived CDR1 and CDR2 are SGHAT and FQNNGV. This chain's CDR3 is CASSLGREGQDTQYF. In nucleotides, the CDR3 is TGTGCCAGCAGCTTAGGGCGGGAGGGCCAAGATACGCAGTATTTT. Full variable domain (rest looked up from reference TRBV11-2 and TRBJ2-3): EAGVAQSPRYKIIEKRQSVAFWCNPISGHATLYWYQQILGQGPKLLIQFQNNGVVDDSQLPKDRFSAERLKGVDSTLKIQPAKLEDSAVYLCASSLGREGQDTQYFGPGTRLTVL.

The rearrangement uses TRBV30 and TRBJ2-7, with D possibly matching TRBD2 (6 bases). CDR1 and CDR2 from the germline V gene are GTSNPN and SVGIG (reference sequence). Trimming stripped 4 bases from V and 4 bases from J, with 11 bases between. CDR3 length: 12 amino acids. CDR3 bases: TGTGCCTGGACGGGACTCCAATACGAGCAGTACTTC. Translation: CAWTGLQYEQYF.

This chain connects TRBV7-8 to TRBJ2-5; TRBD1 might be the D (6 bases). V lost 5 bases, J lost 2 bases, and 9 bases lay in between. CDR3 size: 13 residues. From germline, CDR1 is SGHVS and CDR2 FQNEAQ. The CDR3 loop is CASSPDRQETQYF. The DNA of the CDR3 is TGTGCCAGCAGCCCGGACAGACAAGAGACCCAGTACTTC.

This clone appeared a single time. The CDR3 region has the DNA TGTGCCAGCAGTTTTCGGGAGCTTCGGGGGAAACTGTTTTTT. Amino acid sequence: CASSFRELRGKLFF. The chain couples TRBV28 to TRBJ1-4; a weak D match, TRBD1 (5 bases). The germline gives CDR1 MDHEN, CDR2 SYDVKM. This CDR3 is 14 amino acids long. V was pared by 3 bases and J by 11 bases, with 16 bases between. The variable domain in full, with the rest retrieved from reference TRBV28 and TRBJ1-4, is DVKVTQSSRYLVKRTGEKVFLECVQDMDHENMFWYRQDPGLGLRLIYFSYDVKMKEKGDIPEGYSVSREKKERFSLILESASTNQTSMYLCASSFRELRGKLFFGSGTQLSVL.